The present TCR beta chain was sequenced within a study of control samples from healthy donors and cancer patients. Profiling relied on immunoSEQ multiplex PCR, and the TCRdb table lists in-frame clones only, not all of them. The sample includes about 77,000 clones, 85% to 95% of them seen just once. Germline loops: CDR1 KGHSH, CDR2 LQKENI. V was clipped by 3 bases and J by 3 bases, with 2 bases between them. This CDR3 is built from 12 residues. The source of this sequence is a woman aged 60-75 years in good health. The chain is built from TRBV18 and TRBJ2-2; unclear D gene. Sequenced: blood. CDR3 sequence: CASSPYTGELFF. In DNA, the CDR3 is TGTGCCAGCTCACCTTACACCGGGGAGCTGTTTTTT.